This entry describes one T cell receptor (beta chain). The sample belongs to a study of blood T cell repertoires in COVID-19. Using immunoSEQ multiplex PCR, the repertoire was profiled, and TCRdb retains in-frame clones only, with some absent. This table holds 200,000 to 250,000 clones, 80% to 95% found once. V lost 3 bases, J lost 3 bases, and 6 bases stayed unmatched. The CDR3 length is 17 residues. Germline values: CDR1 SGHTA, CDR2 FQGNSA. The receptor comes from a man aged 60 to 69 with COVID-19, enrolled during active disease. The sequenced material came from peripheral blood. The V and J genes are TRBV7-2 and TRBJ2-2; 11 bases line up with TRBD2. In nucleotides, the CDR3 is TGTGCCAGCAGCTTCTCTAGCGGGGGGTCCCACACCGGGGAGCTGTTTTTT. It codes for CASSFSSGGSHTGELFF.